A few counts support the clone carrying this TCR beta chain. Its antigen remains unknown. The sample comes from a study of identical twins. Whole-study results and caveats: Interpretation of the results relied on cross-sectional statistical analysis and not on following the same donors.

Unique molecular identifiers were present on cDNA, and template switching added a universal primer site. TCRdb re-called the 5' RACE reads with MiXCR, one entry per CDR3 protein. The top ten clones hold around 1.5% of a sample with approximately 890,000 distinct CDR3 sequences, 10% to 15% of them seen once. Each donor (without exception) was a healthy Caucasian. Trimming took 0 bases from V and 4 from J, leaving 10 bases between them. Germline V gene data show CDR1 as SGHRS and CDR2 as YFSETQ. This CDR3 is 15 amino acids long. The same data also contributed to another study, on yellow fever vaccine responses in identical twins.

Source material: PBMCs. The receptor comes from a woman aged 18-30 years in good health. This chain uses TRBV5-1 with TRBJ2-2; D uncertain. CDR3 amino acids: CASSLADLITGELFF. CDR3 DNA sequence: TGCGCCAGCAGCTTGGCAGACCTAATCACCGGGGAGCTGTTTTTT.